This TCR beta chain was recorded in a study of blood T cell repertoires in COVID-19. The repertoire was sequenced with immunoSEQ multiplex PCR; TCRdb's copy has only in-frame clones and lacks some. The sample lists about 190,000 clones; about 82% were seen once. The CDR3 has 13 residues. Trimming left V 10 bases short and J 1 base short, with 12 bases between. Germline assignment: CDR1 LGHDT and CDR2 YNNKEL (reference sequence). The sequencing sample was made of PBMCs or T cells enriched from blood (not recorded which). This receptor was taken from a woman in her twenties or thirties who had recovered from COVID-19. The gene calls are TRBV3-1 (or the pseudogene TRBV3-2) and TRBJ2-3; weak D call: TRBD2 (6 bases). CDR3 nucleotides: TGTGCCACCCAGACGGGGGGCACAGATACGCAGTATTTT. Protein product: CATQTGGTDTQYF.